The 5 T cell receptor beta chains in this list originate from one sample, sequenced in a study of blood T cell repertoires in COVID-19. Here immunoSEQ multiplex PCR was the method, and the copy in TCRdb shows in-frame clones only, minus some. The sample carries nearly 45,000 clones, approximately 80% recorded once. Specimen: peripheral blood. The receptor set was obtained from a man between 65 and 79 years old with acute or convalescent COVID-19.

The chain uses TRBV7-2 and TRBJ2-7; 10 positions agree with TRBD1. CDR1 is SGHTA and CDR2 is FQGNSA in the germline V gene. The CDR3 sequence is 15 residues long. The V segment lost 1 base and the J segment 2 bases; nucleotides outside the gene matches: 2. The CDR3 spells CASSLVGQGPYEQYF. The CDR3 DNA is TGTGCCAGCAGCTTAGTGGGACAGGGGCCCTACGAGCAGTACTTC.

The chain joins TRBV5-1 to TRBJ1-4, with D possibly being TRBD1 (5 bases). The CDR3 runs to 14 residues. Germline CDR1 and CDR2: SGHRS and YFSETQ. With 0 bases removed from V and 8 bases from J, the gap between germline ends came to 11 bases. The CDR3 sequence: CASSLGDWDEKLFF. The CDR3, as DNA: TGCGCCAGCAGCTTGGGGGACTGGGACGAAAAACTGTTTTTT.

V and J are TRBV5-8 and TRBJ1-2; weak D call: TRBD1 (5 bases). Trimming stripped 0 bases from V and 2 bases from J, with 8 bases between. CDR3 length: 14 residues. Germline CDR1 is SGHTS and CDR2 is YDEGEE. The CDR3: CASSLGPGNYGYTF. For the CDR3, the DNA is TGTGCCAGCAGCTTGGGCCCAGGGAACTATGGCTACACCTTC.

The rearrangement joins TRBV5-1 to TRBJ2-5, with 10 positions matching TRBD1. Germline loops: CDR1 SGHRS, CDR2 YFSETQ. This CDR3 contains 15 residues. V was pared by 4 bases and J by 6 bases, with 9 bases of the junction left unmatched. The CDR3 DNA sequence: TGCGCCAGCAGCGTTCTGGGACAGGGGACGAAGACCCAGTACTTC. Its translation: CASSVLGQGTKTQYF.

The chain recombines TRBV28 with TRBJ1-1; 10 bases are shared with TRBD1. With 10 bases clipped from V and 5 bases from J, the junction kept 7 bases outside the gene matches. The CDR3 sequence is 13 residues long. The V gene's germline CDR1 is MDHEN and CDR2 SYDVKM. This CDR3 reads CAIRQGAATEAFF. DNA for the CDR3: TGTGCCATTAGACAGGGGGCTGCAACTGAAGCTTTCTTT.